Below, 10 T cell receptor beta chains from the same sample are listed, as sequenced in a study of blood T cell repertoires in COVID-19. This table comes from immunoSEQ multiplex PCR, and its TCRdb copy is limited to in-frame clones, with some not included. The data contain 15,000 to 20,000 clones, roughly 85% of them singletons. The specimen sequenced was peripheral blood. Source of these receptors: a man older than 75 with acute or convalescent COVID-19.

The chain recombines TRBV19 with TRBJ2-5, with 7 bases matching TRBD2. V shed 1 base and J 5 bases; nucleotides not matched to a gene: 16. The CDR3 runs 18 residues. The germline V gene encodes CDR1 LNHDA and CDR2 SQIVND (reference sequence). The CDR3 loop is CASSIAPRDSGYSETQYF. DNA of the CDR3: TGTGCCAGTAGTATAGCTCCCCGTGATAGCGGGTACTCGGAGACCCAGTACTTC.

This clone was observed once. The gene calls are TRBV24-1 and TRBJ2-7; maybe TRBD1 (6 bases). CDR1 is KGHDR, CDR2 SFDVKD, per germline. The CDR3 is 12 amino acids. V was shortened by 3 bases and J by 7 bases, with 9 bases between the two germline ends. CDR3 sequence: CATSDRQGEQYF. CDR3 in DNA: TGTGCCACCAGTGATCGGCAGGGGGAGCAGTACTTC.

The chain joins TRBV7-9 to TRBJ1-5; 12 bases match TRBD1. CDR3 length: 16 amino acids. Trimming removed 5 bases from V and 7 bases from J; junction bases left unmatched: 9. Germline loops: CDR1 SEHNR, CDR2 FQNEAQ (reference sequence). The DNA of the CDR3 is TGTGCCAGCAGCCCGCCCGGGACAGGGGGCCCACAGCCCCAGCATTTT. It is translated as CASSPPGTGGPQPQHF.

This clone was counted between two and nine times. The chain is built from TRBV14 and TRBJ1-1, with D perhaps TRBD1 (5 bases). This CDR3 region has 14 residues. CDR1 and CDR2 from the germline V gene are SGHDN and FVKESK. Trimming took 4 bases from V and 5 from J, leaving 14 bases between them. The CDR3 region has the DNA TGTGCCAGCAGCCTCCGGCCAGGGTCAACTGAAGCTTTCTTT. Its protein is CASSLRPGSTEAFF.

This chain uses TRBV4-1 with TRBJ2-3; 7 bases match TRBD2. Germline CDR1 is MGHRA and CDR2 is YSYEKL. The CDR3 runs 14 residues. V dropped 1 base and J dropped 6; count of bases not matched to a gene: 4. The CDR3 nucleotides are TGCGCCAGCAGCCAAGGCGGGGGTCGGGATACGCAGTATTTT. Residues: CASSQGGGRDTQYF.

The genes are TRBV28 and TRBJ1-4; D not resolved. Germline CDR1 MDHEN, CDR2 SYDVKM. The V end lost 11 bases, the J end lost 8 bases, and 21 bases lay between the germline ends. CDR3 length: 14 amino acids. CDR3 coding DNA: TGTGCCTCAGCGGGAAGAGTGCGGAGGGAAAAACTGTTTTTT. This translates into CASAGRVRREKLFF.

This chain joins TRBV28 and TRBJ2-7; the D gene is possibly TRBD2 (5 bases). Trimming removed 6 bases from V and 3 bases from J, with 12 bases in between. CDR3 size: 13 residues. Germline lookup yields CDR1 MDHEN and CDR2 SYDVKM. This CDR3 reads CASRPLADYEQYF. The CDR3 region has the DNA TGTGCCAGCAGACCTCTAGCCGACTACGAGCAGTACTTC. Supplemented by reference TRBV28 and TRBJ2-7, the full variable domain reads DVKVTQSSRYLVKRTGEKVFLECVQDMDHENMFWYRQDPGLGLRLIYFSYDVKMKEKGDIPEGYSVSREKKERFSLILESASTNQTSMYLCASRPLADYEQYFGPGTRLTVT.

In its sample, this clone was seen a few times. V is TRBV4-3 and J is TRBJ2-1; 8 nucleotides agree with TRBD2. Germline assignment: CDR1 LGHNA and CDR2 YSLEER. The CDR3 totals 17 residues. V shed 4 bases and J 6 bases; nucleotides not matched to a gene: 14. In DNA, the CDR3 is TGCGCCAGCAGCCGAATGTTCGGGGGGGCAAATCCCAATGAGCAGTTCTTC. Translating it yields CASSRMFGGANPNEQFF.

The chain couples TRBV7-2 to TRBJ1-2, with D uncertain. Germline V gene data show CDR1 as SGHTA and CDR2 as FQGNSA. The CDR3 totals 15 residues. The V and J ends lost 8 bases and 8 bases respectively, with 24 bases between them. CDR3: CASGGLVPPTGGYTF. CDR3 bases: TGTGCCAGCGGCGGTTTGGTCCCCCCCACGGGAGGCTACACCTTC.

The chain couples TRBV12-3 or TRBV12-4 to TRBJ1-2; TRBD1 matches 9 bases. This CDR3 spans 12 amino acids. The V segment lost 6 bases and the J segment 7 bases; nucleotides outside the gene matches: 3. The DNA of the CDR3 is TGTGCCAGCAGGACAGGGGGAGGTGGCTACACCTTC. Amino acid sequence: CASRTGGGGYTF.